This is a list of T cell receptor beta chains from one sample in a study of radiation and T cells in renal cell carcinoma. The table came from immunoSEQ multiplex PCR; TCRdb's copy has only in-frame clones and leaves some out. The profile shows more than 150,000 clones, approximately 90% of them singletons. The starting material was blood, obtained from a patient whose treatment included radiotherapy and nephrectomy. These receptors all come from a woman aged 50 to 60 with renal cell carcinoma. Each CDR3 is given with its conserved first and last residue. Each record gives: D gene, clone size, J gene, V gene, CDR3 protein, CDR3 DNA. A D gene is named only where the DNA matches it firmly. Clone size appears in some rows only: once, few, many, or a class for an expanded clone.

>.|.|TRBJ2-2|TRBV5-1
CASRRVTSGYTGELFF
TGCGCCAGCAGGAGAGTAACCTCGGGGTACACCGGGGAGCTGTTTTTT
>TRBD1|.|TRBJ1-5|TRBV4-2
CASSQPGQGNQPQHF
TGTGCCAGCAGCCAACCGGGACAGGGTAACCAGCCCCAGCATTTT
>.|.|TRBJ1-5|TRBV6-1
CASSVDRNNQPQHF
TGTGCCAGCAGCGTGGACAGAAACAATCAGCCCCAGCATTTT
>.|.|TRBJ1-1|TRBV7-8
CASSPAADTEAFF
TGTGCCAGCAGCCCCGCGGCCGACACTGAAGCTTTCTTT
>.|.|TRBJ2-1|TRBV14
CASSQGLGPANNEQFF
TGTGCCAGCAGCCAAGGTCTCGGCCCGGCGAATAATGAGCAGTTCTTC
>TRBD1|.|TRBJ1-1|TRBV6-1
CASSEAPGQLNTEAFF
TGTGCCAGCAGTGAAGCGCCGGGACAGCTGAACACTGAAGCTTTCTTT
>TRBD1|.|TRBJ1-2|TRBV5-6
CASSADRGWVYGYTF
TGTGCCAGCAGCGCGGACAGGGGATGGGTCTATGGCTACACCTTC
>TRBD1|.|TRBJ1-6|TRBV5-1
CASSWSGTGGSALHF
TGCGCCAGCAGCTGGTCCGGGACAGGGGGGTCGGCCCTCCACTTT
>.|.|TRBJ2-3|TRBV5-1
CASSLNGGFSTDTQYF
TGCGCCAGCAGCTTGAACGGGGGCTTTAGCACAGATACGCAGTATTTT
>.|.|TRBJ1-1|TRBV2
CASRVGVQHSEAFF
TGTGCCAGCAGGGTGGGTGTGCAACACTCTGAAGCTTTCTTT
>.|once|TRBJ2-3|TRBV30
CAWNSGSDTQYF
TGTGCCTGGAATAGCGGTTCAGATACGCAGTATTTT
>.|.|TRBJ1-1|TRBV19
CASKREESGTEAFF
TGTGCCAGTAAGAGGGAAGAAAGTGGGACTGAAGCTTTCTTT
>.|.|TRBJ2-2|TRBV29-1
CSVEESWVSGELFF
TGCAGCGTTGAAGAATCTTGGGTTTCCGGGGAGCTGTTTTTT
>TRBD1|.|TRBJ2-3|TRBV5-1
CASSLGDRDADTQYF
TGCGCCAGCAGCTTGGGGGACAGGGACGCAGATACGCAGTATTTT
>TRBD1|.|TRBJ1-2|TRBV10-3
CAISGQGDGYTF
TGTGCCATCAGTGGACAGGGGGATGGCTACACCTTC
>.|.|TRBJ2-7|TRBV5-8
CASSLAGRPSYEQYF
TGTGCCAGCAGCTTGGCAGGCAGGCCCTCCTACGAGCAGTACTTC
>TRBD1|.|TRBJ2-5|TRBV7-9
CASSFRDREAETQYF
TGTGCCAGCAGCTTCCGGGACAGGGAGGCGGAGACCCAGTACTTC
>TRBD2|.|TRBJ2-2|TRBV9
CASQRTSGATGELFF
TGTGCCAGCCAAAGAACTAGCGGGGCCACCGGGGAGCTGTTTTTT
>.|.|TRBJ2-6|TRBV2
CASSPGYFYSGANVLTF
TGTGCCAGCAGTCCGGGGTACTTCTATTCTGGGGCCAACGTCCTGACTTTC
>.|.|TRBJ2-5|TRBV18
CASSPHKGVQETQYF
TGTGCCAGCTCACCACACAAGGGAGTTCAAGAGACCCAGTACTTC
>.|.|TRBJ1-2|TRBV13
CASSWRGDSYGYTF
TGTGCCAGCAGCTGGAGGGGGGATAGCTATGGCTACACCTTC
>.|.|TRBJ1-2|TRBV7-2
CASSPSGSQPFYGYTF
TGTGCCAGCAGCCCTAGTGGTAGTCAGCCTTTCTATGGCTACACCTTC
>TRBD1|few|TRBJ1-3|TRBV19
CASSIRQGAVRGNTIYF
TGTGCCAGTAGTATACGACAGGGGGCAGTTCGTGGAAACACCATATATTTT
>TRBD1|.|TRBJ2-5|TRBV6-1
CASGRGPLPETQYF
TGTGCCAGCGGAAGGGGGCCCCTGCCGGAGACCCAGTACTTC
>.|.|TRBJ1-6|TRBV19
CASSRGRESSYNSPLHF
TGTGCCAGTAGCCGAGGACGGGAGAGCTCCTATAATTCACCCCTCCACTTT
>TRBD2|.|TRBJ2-7|TRBV28
CASMLASGRYEQYF
TGTGCCAGCATGTTGGCTAGCGGACGATACGAGCAGTACTTC
>TRBD1|.|TRBJ1-1|TRBV18
CASSRQGGEPFF
TGTGCCAGCTCACGACAGGGGGGGGAACCTTTCTTT
>TRBD1|.|TRBJ2-7|TRBV7-9
CASSRQGQGSPYEQYF
TGTGCCAGCAGCCGGCAGGGACAGGGGTCCCCCTACGAGCAGTACTTC
>.|.|TRBJ1-1|TRBV11-3
CASSLGRGTEAFF
TGTGCCAGCAGCTTAGGGAGGGGCACTGAAGCTTTCTTT